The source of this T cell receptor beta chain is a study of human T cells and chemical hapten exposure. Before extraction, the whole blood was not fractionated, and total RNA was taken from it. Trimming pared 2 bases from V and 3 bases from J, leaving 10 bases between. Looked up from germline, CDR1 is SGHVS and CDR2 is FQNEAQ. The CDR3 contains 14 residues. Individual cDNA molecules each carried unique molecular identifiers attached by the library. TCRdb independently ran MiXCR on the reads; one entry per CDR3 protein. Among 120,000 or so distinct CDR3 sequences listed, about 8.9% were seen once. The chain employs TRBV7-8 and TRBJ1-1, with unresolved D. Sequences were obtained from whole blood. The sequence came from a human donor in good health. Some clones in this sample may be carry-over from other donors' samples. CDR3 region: CASSLLRSHTEAFF. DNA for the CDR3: TGTGCCAGCAGCTTACTGCGATCTCACACTGAAGCTTTCTTT.